These T cell receptor beta chains were read from a single sample in a study of blood T cell repertoires in COVID-19. Generated by immunoSEQ multiplex PCR, the TCRdb table keeps only in-frame clones and is missing some. The table shows around 230,000 clones, with approximately 80% occurring only once. The source material was PBMCs or T cells enriched from blood (not recorded which). The receptors were gathered from a man aged 40-49 years who had recovered from COVID-19. The CDR3 runs from the conserved cysteine through the conserved F or W. The D gene is left open where the match is weak.

v_gene | d_gene | CDR3aa
TRBV14 | TRBD2 | CASSQAGLGSFREQFF
TRBV2 | TRBD2 | CASSLTSGRYEQYF
TRBV12-5 | TRBD2 | CASGSGRAGELFF
TRBV19 | NA | CASSQTGTVGSGNTIYF
TRBV5-5 | TRBD1 | CASSLDRGRDGYTF
TRBV11-2 | NA | CASSLDPRGWVTGELFF
TRBV30 | NA | CAWSARARQVEDTQYF
TRBV29-1 | TRBD1 | CSVMTGETSYEQYF
TRBV7-8 | NA | CASSLNYEQYF
TRBV5-4 | TRBD2 | CASSQAARGRRVAGDEQYF
TRBV6-5 | TRBD2 | CASSIEGTSGEEYF
TRBV18 | NA | CASSVDRSSNYGYTF
TRBV29-1 | NA | CSGLQDSVSGEQYF
TRBV18 | TRBD1 | CASSPQGAEQPQHF
TRBV2 | TRBD1 | CASSETGISTGELFF
TRBV24-1 | NA | CATAGNPDTQYF